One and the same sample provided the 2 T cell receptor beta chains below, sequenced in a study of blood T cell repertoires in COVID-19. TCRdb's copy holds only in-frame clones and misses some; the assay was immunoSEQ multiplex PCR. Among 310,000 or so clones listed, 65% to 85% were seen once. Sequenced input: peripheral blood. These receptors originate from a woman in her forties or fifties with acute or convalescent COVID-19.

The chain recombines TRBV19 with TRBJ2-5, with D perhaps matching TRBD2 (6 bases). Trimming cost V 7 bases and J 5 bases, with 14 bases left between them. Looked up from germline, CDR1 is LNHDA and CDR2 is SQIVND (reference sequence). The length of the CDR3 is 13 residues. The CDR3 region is CASIGGDGETQYF. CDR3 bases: TGTGCCAGTATCGGGGGTGACGGGGAGACCCAGTACTTC.

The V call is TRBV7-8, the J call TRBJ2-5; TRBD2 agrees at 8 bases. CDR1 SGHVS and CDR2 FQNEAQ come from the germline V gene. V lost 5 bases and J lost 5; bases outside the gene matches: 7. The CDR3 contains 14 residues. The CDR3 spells CASSPRRGAETQYF. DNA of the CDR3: TGTGCCAGCAGCCCGCGGCGGGGGGCCGAGACCCAGTACTTC.